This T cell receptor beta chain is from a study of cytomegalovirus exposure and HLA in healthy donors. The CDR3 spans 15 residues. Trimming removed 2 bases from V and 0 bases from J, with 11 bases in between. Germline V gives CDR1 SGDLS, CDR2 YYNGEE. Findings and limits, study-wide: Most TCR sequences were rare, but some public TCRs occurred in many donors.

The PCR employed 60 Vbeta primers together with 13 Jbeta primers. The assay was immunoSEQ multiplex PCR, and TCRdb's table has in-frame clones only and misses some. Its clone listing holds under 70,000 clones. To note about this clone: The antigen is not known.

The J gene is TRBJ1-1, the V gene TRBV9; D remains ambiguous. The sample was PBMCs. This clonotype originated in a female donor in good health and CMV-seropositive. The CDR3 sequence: CASSVSPLLNTEAFF. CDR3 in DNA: TGTGCCAGCAGCGTTAGCCCGTTACTGAACACTGAAGCTTTCTTT.